This TCR beta chain was sequenced in a study of blood T cells in healthy people across ages. Study-wide points: The recorded TCR beta diversity per million T cells decreased in a roughly linear manner with age. Those diversity estimates obtained from one million T cells were thought to be underestimates.

It was with a sample-barcoded 5' primer and a J-beta primer mix that a second PCR of roughly 7 to 12 cycles was run. TCRdb used MiXCR to reprocess the 5' RACE reads, holding one entry per CDR3 protein. The sample has roughly 640,000 distinct CDR3 sequences; 25% to 35% are singletons. Remarks on this clonotype: What it recognizes is unknown.

Germline V gene lookup returns CDR1 LGHDT and CDR2 YNNKEL (reference sequence). CDR3 length equals 12 residues. The V gene lost 3 bases and the J gene lost 8 bases, with 10 bases spanning the gap. Peripheral blood was drawn, ten milliliters per donor. The source is a woman over 75 in good health. Sequencing was performed on blood. This chain links TRBV3-1 with TRBJ1-2; unclear D gene. CDR3 DNA: TGTGCCAGCAGCCATGGAAATTCGGGCTACACCTTC. Residues: CASSHGNSGYTF. Combining the CDR3 with reference TRBV3-1 and TRBJ1-2 gives the whole variable domain DTAVSQTPKYLVTQMGNDKSIKCEQNLGHDTMYWYKQDSKKFLKIMFSYNNKELIINETVPNRFSPKSPDKAHLNLHINSLELGDSAVYFCASSHGNSGYTFGSGTRLTVV.